The 27 T cell receptor beta chains presented below share a single source sample, sequenced in a study of STAT3 mutations in large granular lymphocyte leukemia. What these receptors recognize is not known. Study results and caveats: Every T-LGLL patient had at least one immunodominant TCRbeta clonotype.

The table came from immunoSEQ multiplex PCR; TCRdb's copy has only in-frame clones and leaves some out. The table records around 13,000 clones, over 70% of them present only once. Sequences were obtained from peripheral blood mononuclear cells. The receptors shown here come from a man aged 60 to 69 with T-cell large granular lymphocyte leukemia. Some clones in this sample may be carry-over from other donors' samples.

The chain employs TRBV4-2 and TRBJ2-6, with D possibly matching TRBD2 (7 bases). CDR3 size: 18 residues. Looked up from germline, CDR1 is LGHNA and CDR2 is YNFKEQ. Deletions cut 0 bases from V and 1 base from J, with 13 bases between. The CDR3 coding sequence is TGTGCCAGCAGCCAAGATCGGGGAGGGGGATCTGGGGCCAACGTCCTGACTTTC. Protein: CASSQDRGGGSGANVLTF.

The rearrangement links TRBV30 to TRBJ2-7, with 9 positions matching TRBD1. The CDR3 contains 13 residues. The germline gives CDR1 GTSNPN, CDR2 SVGIG (reference sequence). J was trimmed by 1 base and V by 6 bases; bases with no gene match: 4. Here the CDR3 DNA reads TGTGCCTGCTGGGGACAGGGTTCCTACGAGCAGTACTTC. This sequence encodes CACWGQGSYEQYF.

This rearrangement joins TRBV29-1 to TRBJ1-4; D may be TRBD1 (6 bases). CDR3 length: 12 residues. Germline CDR1 SQVTM, CDR2 ANQGSEA. V was clipped by 0 bases and J by 8 bases, with 7 bases between them. CDR3 sequence reads: CSVEDRGEKLFF. CDR3 nucleotides: TGCAGCGTTGAAGACAGGGGAGAAAAACTGTTTTTT.

The genes are TRBV27 and TRBJ1-4; D unclear. This CDR3 comprises 14 residues. With 4 bases removed from V and 10 bases from J, the gap between germline ends came to 16 bases. From germline, CDR1 is MNHEY and CDR2 SMNVEV (reference sequence). CDR3 sequence: CASSSREVLGKLFF. In nucleotides, the CDR3 is TGTGCCAGCAGTTCGCGGGAGGTTTTGGGAAAACTGTTTTTT.

This clone was seen a few times. This sequence joins TRBV5-4 and TRBJ1-3; D gene unclear. V was shortened by 1 base and J by 4 bases, with 12 bases between the two germline ends. CDR1 is SGHNT, CDR2 YYREEE, per germline (reference sequence). This CDR3 has 15 residues. CDR3 DNA sequence: TGTGCCAGCAGCTTGAAGGGTGTGGAAGGAAACACCATATATTTT. This codes for CASSLKGVEGNTIYF.

The CDR3 DNA sequence: TGCGCCAGCAGCTTGGATCCAGCGGGAGTGGCCTACGAGCAGTACTTC. Its translation is CASSLDPAGVAYEQYF. The chain employs TRBV5-1 and TRBJ2-7; the match to TRBD2 covers 8 bases. The CDR3 consists of 16 residues. Trimming cost V 0 bases and J 2 bases; bases outside gene matches: 7. In germline, CDR1 is SGHRS, CDR2 YFSETQ.

The CDR3 loop is CASSSRDRVYNEQFF. The CDR3 coding sequence is TGTGCCAGTAGCTCCCGGGACAGGGTTTACAATGAGCAGTTCTTC. The chain employs TRBV19 and TRBJ2-1, with 9 nucleotides matching TRBD1. In germline, CDR1 is LNHDA, CDR2 SQIVND (reference sequence). The CDR3 runs to 15 residues. After removal of 6 bases from V and 4 bases from J, the junction contained 7 bases not matched to a gene.

V and J are TRBV14 and TRBJ2-7; maybe TRBD1 (6 bases). CDR1 and CDR2 (germline): SGHDN, FVKESK. Trimming took off 8 bases at V and 2 bases at J, with 16 bases between the two ends. The length of the CDR3 is 14 residues. The DNA for the CDR3 is TGTGCCAGCGGGGATGGGGGCGCGACCTACGAGCAGTACTTC. Amino acid sequence: CASGDGGATYEQYF.

The chain employs TRBV7-2 and TRBJ2-3; D is unresolved. The CDR3 has 12 residues. The germline gives CDR1 SGHTA, CDR2 FQGNSA. Trimming cost V 4 bases and J 3 bases, with 5 bases left between them. CDR3 region: CASSYETDTQYF. CDR3 nucleotide sequence: TGTGCCAGCAGCTACGAAACAGATACGCAGTATTTT.

V gene TRBV7-9 combines with J gene TRBJ2-7; weak D call: TRBD2 (6 bases). Trimming pared 5 bases from V and 6 bases from J, leaving 8 bases between. The germline V gene has CDR1 SEHNR and CDR2 FQNEAQ (reference sequence). This CDR3 has 11 amino acids. DNA of the CDR3: TGTGCCAGCAGCCCGACTAGCGAGCAGTACTTC. This translates into CASSPTSEQYF. The variable domain in full, completed from reference TRBV7-9 and TRBJ2-7, reads DTGVSQNPRHKITKRGQNVTFRCDPISEHNRLYWYRQTLGQGPEFLTYFQNEAQLEKSRLLSDRFSAERPKGSFSTLEIQRTEQGDSAMYLCASSPTSEQYFGPGTRLTVT.

This chain connects TRBV9 to TRBJ1-3; D not certain. The CDR3 is 16 residues long. The germline V and J ends were trimmed by 4 bases and 0 bases, with 14 bases remaining between them. Germline CDR1 is SGDLS and CDR2 is YYNGEE. The CDR3 loop reads CASSPPGPLSGNTIYF. The CDR3 DNA is TGTGCCAGCAGCCCTCCGGGCCCCCTCTCTGGAAACACCATATATTTT.

V usage is TRBV6-5 and J usage is TRBJ1-4, with no clear D. V shed 10 bases and J shed 3 bases, with 15 bases lying between them. CDR3 length equals 14 residues. Germline V gene sequence: CDR1 MNHEY, CDR2 SVGAGI. CDR3 sequence: CATGGPRSNEKLFF. For the CDR3, the DNA is TGTGCCACGGGAGGGCCAAGGTCTAATGAAAAACTGTTTTTT.

This sequence joins TRBV11-2 and TRBJ2-7; weak D call: TRBD2 (6 bases). There are 14 residues in the CDR3. V was clipped by 5 bases and J by 3 bases, with 14 bases between them. Germline V gives CDR1 SGHAT, CDR2 FQNNGV. The CDR3 sequence: CASSTRGLGYEQYF. The CDR3 nucleotides read TGTGCCAGCAGCACTCGGGGGTTGGGCTACGAGCAGTACTTC.

The chain couples TRBV5-4 to TRBJ1-1; D is ambiguous. The ends were cut back, 4 bases at V and 1 base at J, with 11 bases in the middle. Germline values: CDR1 SGHNT, CDR2 YYREEE (reference sequence). The CDR3 sequence is 14 residues long. In nucleotides, the CDR3 is TGTGCCAGCAGCCAATTTATACAGAACACTGAAGCTTTCTTT. It encodes CASSQFIQNTEAFF.

CDR3 region: CAWSLPDSNEKLFF. CDR3 nucleotide sequence: TGTGCCTGGAGTCTTCCGGACAGCAATGAAAAACTGTTTTTT. The chain carries TRBV30 and TRBJ1-4, with D possibly TRBD1 on 6 matching bases. Germline V gives CDR1 GTSNPN, CDR2 SVGIG (reference sequence). CDR3 length: 14 amino acids. V was pared by 2 bases and J by 5 bases, with 12 bases between.

CDR3 in DNA: TGTGCCAGCAGTTACCCCGGACTAGCGGGAGGTTTGACCCAGTACTTC. Its protein is CASSYPGLAGGLTQYF. The V gene is TRBV6-5, the J gene TRBJ2-5, with 14 bases matching TRBD2. V shed 2 bases and J 7 bases; nucleotides not matched to a gene: 6. Germline CDR1 MNHEY, CDR2 SVGAGI. CDR3 length equals 16 residues.

This clone appeared a single time. The rearrangement links TRBV4-1 to TRBJ1-5; D perhaps matches TRBD1 (5 bases). The germline V gene encodes CDR1 MGHRA and CDR2 YSYEKL. V shed 0 bases and J shed 5 bases, with 11 bases lying between them. The length of the CDR3 is 15 residues. DNA of the CDR3: TGCGCCAGCAGCCAAGAAGGAGGGGACGATCAGCCCCAGCATTTT. Translation: CASSQEGGDDQPQHF.

In this sample, this clone turned up a few times. This chain links TRBV5-5 with TRBJ1-5, with D maybe TRBD1 (5 bases). V was cut by 3 bases and J by 3 bases, with 7 bases left in between. This CDR3 is built from 13 residues. Germline loops: CDR1 SGHKS, CDR2 YYEKEE (reference sequence). CDR3 coding DNA: TGTGCCAGCAGCTCAGGGAACAATCAGCCCCAGCATTTT. This sequence encodes CASSSGNNQPQHF.

The V and J genes are TRBV5-5 and TRBJ1-1; D is possibly TRBD1 (6 bases). The ends were cut back, 0 bases at V and 3 bases at J, with 12 bases in the middle. Germline lookup yields CDR1 SGHKS and CDR2 YYEKEE (reference sequence). This CDR3 comprises 15 residues. The DNA of the CDR3 is TGTGCCAGCAGCTTGGTGCAGGGGCGATACACTGAAGCTTTCTTT. It translates to CASSLVQGRYTEAFF.

The rearrangement joins TRBV5-1 to TRBJ2-7, with 9 bases fitting TRBD2. Germline CDR1 and CDR2: SGHRS and YFSETQ. With V trimmed by 2 bases and J by 9 bases, 6 bases remained unmatched. The CDR3 runs to 13 residues. This chain's CDR3 is CASSLAGGLLQYF. As DNA, the CDR3 is TGCGCCAGCAGCTTAGCGGGAGGTTTACTGCAGTACTTC.

This sequence joins TRBV29-1 and TRBJ2-1; 14 bases fit TRBD2. This CDR3 is 15 amino acids long. From germline, CDR1 is SQVTM and CDR2 ANQGSEA. The V gene end was trimmed by 6 bases and the J gene end by 8 bases; junction bases not matched to a gene: 9. This chain's CDR3 is CSVAGTSGRGDEQFF. Here the CDR3 DNA reads TGCAGCGTCGCTGGGACTAGCGGGAGAGGAGATGAGCAGTTCTTC.

This clone was picked up a small number of times. This chain uses TRBV6-6 with TRBJ1-2, with D perhaps matching TRBD1 (5 bases). Germline V gives CDR1 MNHNY, CDR2 SVGAGI (reference sequence). V lost 5 bases, J lost 8 bases, and 12 bases lay in between. This CDR3 is built from 12 residues. The CDR3, as DNA: TGTGCCAGCAGTACAGGCCCGTACGGCTACACCTTC. Protein: CASSTGPYGYTF.

The rearrangement joins TRBV27 to TRBJ2-2, with 7 nucleotides matching TRBD1. The CDR3 has 20 amino acids. V lost 4 bases to trimming and J lost 4 bases; unmatched junction nucleotides: 21. CDR1 is MNHEY, CDR2 SMNVEV, per germline (reference sequence). CDR3 sequence reads: CASSSRQGSGSPVITGELFF. The CDR3 coding sequence is TGTGCCAGCAGTTCCCGACAGGGATCCGGTTCCCCTGTTATCACCGGGGAGCTGTTTTTT.

V is TRBV4-2 and J is TRBJ2-1; tentatively, D is TRBD2 (5 bases). Trimming cost V 1 base and J 7 bases, with 8 bases left between them. The germline CDR1 and CDR2 sequences are LGHNA and YNFKEQ. There are 13 residues in the CDR3. Here the CDR3 reads CASSQARENEQFF. The CDR3 nucleotides read TGTGCCAGCAGCCAAGCCCGGGAAAATGAGCAGTTCTTC.

The V call is TRBV5-4, the J call TRBJ2-4; D is possibly TRBD1 (6 bases). The germline V gene encodes CDR1 SGHNT and CDR2 YYREEE (reference sequence). Trimming removed 0 bases from V and 5 bases from J, with 15 bases in between. This CDR3 region has 16 residues. This chain's CDR3 is CASSLEGWDKENIQYF. DNA of the CDR3: TGTGCCAGCAGCTTGGAGGGATGGGACAAAGAAAACATTCAGTACTTC.

The chain combines TRBV29-1 with TRBJ2-7; TRBD1 matches at 9 bases. J was trimmed by 8 bases and V by 4 bases; bases with no gene match: 9. The V gene's germline CDR1 is SQVTM and CDR2 ANQGSEA. The CDR3 runs 13 residues. The CDR3 bases are TGCAGCGTTGTACCGCCGGGACAGGGACAGCAGTACTTC. Encoded protein: CSVVPPGQGQQYF.

The chain employs TRBV14 and TRBJ2-1, with 10 bases that match TRBD2. The CDR3 totals 16 residues. CDR1 SGHDN and CDR2 FVKESK come from the germline V gene. Unmatched junction bases numbered 10, after V lost 4 bases and J lost 7 bases. In DNA, the CDR3 is TGTGCCAGCAGCCCGTATGGGACTAGCGTCAGGAATGAGCAGTTCTTC. Protein: CASSPYGTSVRNEQFF.